The 29 T cell receptor beta chains below were found in one sample sequenced in a study of a mutant IDH1 vaccine in newly diagnosed glioma (dated by TCRdb to 2020 to 2023). Libraries were built with the immunoSEQ multiplex PCR assay. The table was pulled from immuneACCESS by TCRdb, which kept in-frame rearrangements only. Such tables lose some clones; where checked, under half of the loss comes from unresolved V genes, and the rest has no known cause. In all, the sample holds about 94,000 clones, and 85% to 90% of those were seen once. The biggest ten clones account for over 0.6% of the sample. No antigens are known for them. In the paper's terms, the time point label means: week 47, end of study. A 20-mer mutant IDH1 peptide at 300 micrograms in Montanide made up each vaccine dose, which was injected subcutaneously together with topical imiquimod. The sequenced sample was PBMCs, obtained from a glioma patient whose treatment included an IDH1 peptide vaccine. The receptor set was obtained from a woman between 50 and 59 years old with glioma.

The chain recombines TRBV19 with TRBJ1-5; D not certain. V gave up 3 bases and J gave up 7 bases, with 22 bases separating them. Germline CDR1 reads LNHDA; CDR2 reads SQIVND (reference sequence). The CDR3 loop spans 17 amino acids. The CDR3 DNA is TGTGCCAGTAGTATGGTAATTTCGTGGTTAGGTGGGCAGCCCCAGCATTTT. Translated, it gives CASSMVISWLGGQPQHF.

In nucleotides, the CDR3 is TGCGCCAGCAGTGATCGGGGAGAGAGCGTGAGTGTAGAGACCCAGTACTTC. This sequence encodes CASSDRGESVSVETQYF. This sequence joins TRBV10-2 and TRBJ2-5, with D possibly TRBD2 on 5 matching bases. Germline V gene sequence: CDR1 WSHSY, CDR2 SAAADI. This CDR3 has 17 residues. The V gene lost 3 bases and the J gene lost 4 bases, with 21 bases spanning the gap.

This CDR3 reads CASSLGATRGTDTQYF. CDR3 sequence (DNA): TGCGCCAGCAGCTTGGGGGCTACTCGGGGCACAGATACGCAGTATTTT. V is TRBV5-1 and J is TRBJ2-3; unclear D gene. The ends were cut back, 0 bases at V and 1 base at J, with 12 bases in the middle. Germline V gene lookup returns CDR1 SGHRS and CDR2 YFSETQ. This CDR3 has 16 residues. Filled out from reference TRBV5-1 and TRBJ2-3, the complete variable domain reads KAGVTQTPRYLIKTRGQQVTLSCSPISGHRSVSWYQQTPGQGLQFLFEYFSETQRNKGNFPGRFSGRQFSNSRSEMNVSTLELGDSALYLCASSLGATRGTDTQYFGPGTRLTVL.

The chain's CDR3 is CASSLLLGQGVEQYF. CDR3 coding DNA: TGTGCCAGCAGTTTGCTGCTCGGACAGGGGGTCGAGCAGTACTTC. The chain recombines TRBV27 with TRBJ2-7, with 10 positions matching TRBD1. The CDR3 spans 15 residues. Germline V lookup: CDR1 MNHEY, CDR2 SMNVEV (reference sequence). V shed 3 bases, J shed 6 bases, and the junction held 8 bases outside the gene matches.

The V and J genes are TRBV5-6 and TRBJ1-2; D is ambiguous. Germline loops: CDR1 SGHDT, CDR2 YYEEEE. V lost 0 bases to trimming and J lost 3 bases, with 12 bases between them. CDR3 length: 15 residues. DNA for the CDR3: TGTGCCAGCAGCTTGGCCGGGCCTGGGGACTATGGCTACACCTTC. Protein: CASSLAGPGDYGYTF.

The chain couples TRBV10-3 to TRBJ2-4; a possible D gene is TRBD1 (5 bases). V gave up 6 bases and J gave up 1 base, with 13 bases separating them. Germline V lookup: CDR1 ENHRY, CDR2 SYGVKD. The CDR3 is made up of 15 amino acids. The CDR3 coding sequence is TGTGCCATCAGGGGTCAGGGTACGGCCAAAAACATTCAGTACTTC. Translated: CAIRGQGTAKNIQYF.

The chain combines TRBV30 with TRBJ2-2; D not resolved. The length of the CDR3 is 14 residues. Per the germline V gene, CDR1 is GTSNPN and CDR2 is SVGIG (reference sequence). V was cut by 2 bases and J by 1 base, with 8 bases left in between. Here the CDR3 reads CAWSYGLNTGELFF. As DNA, the CDR3 is TGTGCCTGGAGTTACGGATTGAACACCGGGGAGCTGTTTTTT.

The chain links TRBV4-1 to TRBJ1-4; no firm D call. CDR3 length equals 15 residues. Per the germline V gene, CDR1 is MGHRA and CDR2 is YSYEKL. Trimming left V 4 bases short and J 0 bases short, with 9 bases between. CDR3 in amino acids: CASSPGRATNEKLFF. As DNA, the CDR3 is TGCGCCAGCAGCCCGGGGAGAGCAACTAATGAAAAACTGTTTTTT.

This rearrangement joins TRBV6-5 to TRBJ1-2; D perhaps matches TRBD1 (5 bases). There are 15 residues in the CDR3. Looked up from germline, CDR1 is MNHEY and CDR2 is SVGAGI. Between the trimmed V and J ends, which lost 2 bases and 2 bases, there was a span of 12 bases. The CDR3 DNA reads TGTGCCAGCAGTTACGAGTCCAGGGTAAACTATGGCTACACCTTC. Its protein product is CASSYESRVNYGYTF.

The gene calls are TRBV19 and TRBJ1-5; maybe TRBD1 (5 bases). V dropped 5 bases and J dropped 9 bases, with 17 bases sitting between them. From germline, CDR1 is LNHDA and CDR2 SQIVND (reference sequence). The CDR3 loop spans 14 amino acids. This chain's CDR3 is CASSAGTPARPQHF. In DNA form, the CDR3 reads TGTGCCAGTAGTGCCGGGACTCCTGCCCGGCCCCAGCATTTT.

The CDR3 protein is CASSEQAVNTGELFF. The CDR3 region has the DNA TGTGCCAGTAGTGAGCAGGCCGTGAACACCGGGGAGCTGTTTTTT. The chain couples TRBV19 to TRBJ2-2; D unclear. The CDR3 has 15 amino acids. CDR1 is LNHDA and CDR2 is SQIVND in the germline V gene (reference sequence). V lost 5 bases, J lost 1 base, and 11 bases lay in between.

The chain joins TRBV18 to TRBJ1-5, with 8 bases that match TRBD1. CDR1 KGHSH and CDR2 LQKENI come from the germline V gene. The CDR3 runs 18 residues. The V and J ends lost 0 bases and 4 bases, in that order; junction bases with no gene match: 11. The CDR3 DNA reads as TGTGCCAGCTCACCACCCTCGAGCGAGACAGGGGCAAATCAGCCCCAGCATTTT. This translates into CASSPPSSETGANQPQHF.

The chain carries TRBV18 and TRBJ2-1, with TRBD2 identical over 9 bases. The V gene end was trimmed by 0 bases and the J gene end by 4 bases; junction bases not matched to a gene: 4. Germline V gene sequence: CDR1 KGHSH, CDR2 LQKENI. The CDR3 has 16 amino acids. DNA of the CDR3: TGTGCCAGCTCACCACCCGCTAGCGGGACTTACAATGAGCAGTTCTTC. Translated, it gives CASSPPASGTYNEQFF.

The genes are TRBV29-1 and TRBJ2-7, with 10 bases fitting TRBD2. V lost 6 bases to trimming and J lost 2 bases; unmatched junction nucleotides: 7. Germline lookup yields CDR1 SQVTM and CDR2 ANQGSEA. The CDR3 sequence is 14 residues long. CDR3 in DNA: TGCAGCGTAGCCGGGACTAGCGTTACCTACGAGCAGTACTTC. Its protein product is CSVAGTSVTYEQYF.

The rearrangement joins TRBV15 to TRBJ2-7; D possibly uses TRBD1 or TRBD2 (5 bases each). Trimming removed 3 bases from V and 3 bases from J, with 12 bases in between. This CDR3 region has 14 residues. CDR1 LNHNV and CDR2 YYDKDF come from the germline V gene (reference sequence). The CDR3 sequence is CATSRRGVGYEQYF. DNA of the CDR3: TGTGCCACCAGCAGGCGAGGGGTAGGCTACGAGCAGTACTTC.

The rearrangement joins TRBV5-8 to TRBJ1-6, with D perhaps matching TRBD1 (5 bases). Germline V gene lookup returns CDR1 SGHTS and CDR2 YDEGEE. V lost 4 bases and J lost 4, with 15 bases in between. The CDR3 runs 16 residues. The CDR3 is CASSRRRQTYNSPLHF. The CDR3 DNA follows: TGTGCCAGCAGCAGACGACGACAGACGTATAATTCACCCCTCCACTTT.

The chain recombines TRBV5-1 with TRBJ2-1, with D unresolved. The CDR3 is 14 amino acids. V was clipped by 0 bases and J by 5 bases, with 9 bases between them. Germline V gives CDR1 SGHRS, CDR2 YFSETQ. CDR3 in DNA: TGCGCCAGCAGCTTGGCGGGTAACAACAATGAGCAGTTCTTC. Translated, it gives CASSLAGNNNEQFF.

This clone is a singleton in its sample. The chain combines TRBV6-1 with TRBJ2-1; D is uncertain. Germline lookup yields CDR1 MNHNS and CDR2 SASEGT. V shed 4 bases and J shed 0 bases, with 10 bases lying between them. The CDR3 covers 15 residues. CDR3 sequence: CASSVSPISYNEQFF. CDR3 DNA: TGTGCCAGCAGTGTGTCGCCCATCTCCTACAATGAGCAGTTCTTC.

The chain joins TRBV10-3 to TRBJ2-7; 7 bases map to TRBD2. The CDR3 loop spans 13 amino acids. CDR1 is ENHRY, CDR2 SYGVKD, per germline. V gave up 7 bases and J gave up 2 bases; unmatched junction bases: 5. The CDR3 sequence: CAIKVAGTYEQYF. The DNA of the CDR3 is TGTGCCATCAAGGTAGCGGGTACCTACGAGCAGTACTTC.

This clone came up a few times. J is TRBJ1-1 and V is TRBV18, with TRBD1 matching 8 bases. Trimming cost V 4 bases and J 0 bases; bases outside gene matches: 7. Germline CDR1 KGHSH, CDR2 LQKENI. This CDR3 region has 16 residues. Written as DNA, the CDR3 is TGTGCCAGCTCACTCTCCCAGGGGGCGTTGAACACTGAAGCTTTCTTT. Encoded protein: CASSLSQGALNTEAFF.

V is TRBV18 and J is TRBJ2-5; 8 nucleotides align to TRBD2. The J call may be faulty, since TRBJ2-7 better matches the DNA end. Germline V CDR1 and CDR2: KGHSH, LQKENI. The CDR3 is 15 residues long. CDR3 nucleotide sequence: TGTGCCAGCTCTCCGGGACTAGGAAGCTCCTACGAGCAGTACTTC. The encoded protein is CASSPGLGSSYEQYF.

The rearrangement links TRBV9 to TRBJ2-5; 8 bases fit TRBD1. Germline-derived CDR1 and CDR2 are SGDLS and YYNGEE. This CDR3 has 15 residues. V lost 0 bases, J lost 4 bases, and 5 bases stayed unmatched. CDR3 region: CASSVGSDRAETQYF. The CDR3 nucleotides are TGTGCCAGCAGCGTAGGATCGGACAGGGCAGAGACCCAGTACTTC.

This chain links TRBV10-3 with TRBJ2-1; 7 bases align to TRBD2. CDR1 is ENHRY and CDR2 is SYGVKD in the germline V gene. The J segment lost 3 bases and the V segment lost 6 bases, leaving 5 bases of the junction unmatched. This CDR3 spans 14 amino acids. The CDR3 protein is CAIRGDYLYNEQFF. The CDR3, as DNA: TGTGCCATCAGGGGGGACTACCTCTACAATGAGCAGTTCTTC.

J is TRBJ1-5 and V is TRBV6-5; tentative D call: TRBD1 (6 bases). CDR3 length equals 15 residues. Germline V gene sequence: CDR1 MNHEY, CDR2 SVGAGI. V lost 5 bases to trimming and J lost 0 bases, with 11 bases between them. The CDR3 here is CASSPGTTSNQPQHF. The CDR3 nucleotides read TGTGCCAGCAGTCCCGGGACAACTAGCAATCAGCCCCAGCATTTT.

The chain links TRBV6-5 to TRBJ1-3; D possibly corresponds to TRBD1 (5 bases). The CDR3 is 14 amino acids. The germline CDR1 and CDR2 sequences are MNHEY and SVGAGI. V dropped 7 bases and J dropped 1 base, with 11 bases sitting between them. The CDR3 region has the DNA TGTGCCAGCACTCCGGGGCTTTCTGGAAACACCATATATTTT. It specifies CASTPGLSGNTIYF.

This chain uses TRBV6-1 with TRBJ2-1, with 9 bases fitting TRBD2. This CDR3 is built from 16 residues. CDR1 and CDR2 (germline): MNHNS, SASEGT. V lost 2 bases, J lost 2 bases, and 4 bases stayed unmatched. DNA for the CDR3: TGTGCCAGCAGTGAACTAGCGGGAACAACCTACAATGAGCAGTTCTTC. Protein sequence: CASSELAGTTYNEQFF.

The rearrangement uses TRBV9 and TRBJ2-5; D is uncertain. Germline CDR1 is SGDLS and CDR2 is YYNGEE. The CDR3 is made up of 11 amino acids. V was clipped by 4 bases and J by 5 bases, with 6 bases between them. CDR3 bases: TGTGCCAGCAGCATGCGGGAGACCCAGTACTTC. Translated: CASSMRETQYF.

The chain combines TRBV5-1 with TRBJ2-1; 9 bases map to TRBD2. V lost 1 base to trimming and J lost 6 bases; unmatched junction nucleotides: 2. Germline-derived CDR1 and CDR2 are SGHRS and YFSETQ. This CDR3 comprises 14 residues. CDR3 bases: TGCGCCAGCAGCTTGAGACTAGCGGTCAATGAGCAGTTCTTC. Protein: CASSLRLAVNEQFF. Full variable domain (remainder filled in from reference TRBV5-1 and TRBJ2-1): KAGVTQTPRYLIKTRGQQVTLSCSPISGHRSVSWYQQTPGQGLQFLFEYFSETQRNKGNFPGRFSGRQFSNSRSEMNVSTLELGDSALYLCASSLRLAVNEQFFGPGTRLTVL.

The J gene is TRBJ2-1, the V gene TRBV10-1, with TRBD2 as a possible D gene (5 bases). This CDR3 spans 12 amino acids. Per germline, CDR1 WNHNN and CDR2 SYGVQD (reference sequence). Trimming removed 5 bases at V and 7 bases at J, with 9 bases between. Here the CDR3 reads CASSKRDNEQFF. The CDR3, as DNA: TGCGCCAGCAGTAAGAGGGATAATGAGCAGTTCTTC.